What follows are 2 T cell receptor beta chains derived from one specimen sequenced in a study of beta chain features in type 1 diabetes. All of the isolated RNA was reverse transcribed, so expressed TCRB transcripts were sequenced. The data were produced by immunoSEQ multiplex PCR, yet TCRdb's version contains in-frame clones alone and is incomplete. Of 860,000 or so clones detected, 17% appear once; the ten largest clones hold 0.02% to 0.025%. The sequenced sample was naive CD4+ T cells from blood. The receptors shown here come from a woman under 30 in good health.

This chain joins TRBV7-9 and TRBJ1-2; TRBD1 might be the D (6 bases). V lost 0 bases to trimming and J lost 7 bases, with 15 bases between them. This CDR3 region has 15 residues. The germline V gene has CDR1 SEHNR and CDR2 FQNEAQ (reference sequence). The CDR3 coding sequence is TGTGCCAGCAGCTTAGCCCTAGGGGGAGGTCGTGGCTACACCTTC. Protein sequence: CASSLALGGGRGYTF. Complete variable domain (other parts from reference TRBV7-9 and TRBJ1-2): DTGVSQNPRHKITKRGQNVTFRCDPISEHNRLYWYRQTLGQGPEFLTYFQNEAQLEKSRLLSDRFSAERPKGSFSTLEIQRTEQGDSAMYLCASSLALGGGRGYTFGSGTRLTVV.

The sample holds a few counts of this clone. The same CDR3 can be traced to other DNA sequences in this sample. The CDR3 spells CASSLGRYEQYF. CDR3 nucleotides: TGTGCCAGCAGCTTGGGTCGGTACGAGCAGTACTTC. This sequence joins TRBV7-9 and TRBJ2-7; D remains ambiguous. Trimming pared 3 bases from V and 4 bases from J, leaving 7 bases between. This CDR3 region has 12 residues. Germline V gene sequence: CDR1 SEHNR, CDR2 FQNEAQ (reference sequence).